Shown below are 4 T cell receptor beta chains from a single sample sequenced in a study of beta chain features in type 1 diabetes. Study-level findings and limits: A moderate, significant TCRB CDR3 shortening appeared in type 1 diabetes across four CD4+ subsets.

The sequenced template was cDNA made from the entire isolated RNA. This table comes from immunoSEQ multiplex PCR, and its TCRdb copy is limited to in-frame clones, with some not included. The sample has over 600,000 clones, over 10% seen once. The antigens for these receptors are not known. The sample taken for sequencing was naive CD4+ T cells from blood. All receptors come from a young man with type 1 diabetes.

This clone was counted between two and nine times. The chain couples TRBV28 to TRBJ2-1; TRBD1 matches 8 bases. Germline assignment: CDR1 MDHEN and CDR2 SYDVKM. The CDR3 covers 17 residues. V lost 5 bases to trimming and J lost 0 bases; unmatched junction nucleotides: 9. The CDR3 loop is CASSPRTGLSSYNEQFF. In DNA, the CDR3 is TGTGCCAGCAGTCCCCGGACAGGGCTATCCTCCTACAATGAGCAGTTCTTC. The full variable domain, with the rest looked up from reference TRBV28 and TRBJ2-1, is DVKVTQSSRYLVKRTGEKVFLECVQDMDHENMFWYRQDPGLGLRLIYFSYDVKMKEKGDIPEGYSVSREKKERFSLILESASTNQTSMYLCASSPRTGLSSYNEQFFGPGTRLTVL.

The gene calls are TRBV27 and TRBJ1-2; 8 positions match TRBD1. The germline V gene encodes CDR1 MNHEY and CDR2 SMNVEV (reference sequence). V lost 4 bases and J lost 5; bases outside the gene matches: 6. This CDR3 has 14 residues. The CDR3 nucleotides are TGTGCCAGCAGTTACCAGGGGGCTCAGTATGGCTACACCTTC. This gives the protein CASSYQGAQYGYTF.

A few counts support this clone. The rearrangement links TRBV9 to TRBJ1-4; the D is unclear. CDR1 and CDR2 (germline): SGDLS, YYNGEE. Trimming stripped 1 base from V and 1 base from J, with 14 bases between. The CDR3 runs to 17 residues. CDR3 residues: CASSVLGEDGTNEKLFF. CDR3 DNA sequence: TGTGCCAGCAGCGTATTGGGCGAGGATGGAACTAATGAAAAACTGTTTTTT.

The sample holds a few counts of this clone. This chain uses TRBV7-9 with TRBJ2-2; D assignment may be TRBD1 or TRBD2 (6 bases each). The CDR3 totals 14 residues. Germline loops: CDR1 SEHNR, CDR2 FQNEAQ (reference sequence). V lost 6 bases to trimming and J lost 10 bases, with 18 bases between them. DNA of the CDR3: TGTGCCAGCAGTTATCCTCGCAGGGGACTGGAGCTGTTTTTT. Its protein product is CASSYPRRGLELFF.